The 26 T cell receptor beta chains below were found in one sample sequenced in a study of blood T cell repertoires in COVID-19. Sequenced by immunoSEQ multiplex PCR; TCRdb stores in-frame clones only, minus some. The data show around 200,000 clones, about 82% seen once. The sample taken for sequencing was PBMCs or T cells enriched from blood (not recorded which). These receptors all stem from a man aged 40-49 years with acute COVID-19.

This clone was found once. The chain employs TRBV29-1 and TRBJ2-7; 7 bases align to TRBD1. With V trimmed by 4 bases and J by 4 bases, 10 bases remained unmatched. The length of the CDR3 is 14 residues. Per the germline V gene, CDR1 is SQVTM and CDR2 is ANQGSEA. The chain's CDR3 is CSVGLKGARYEQYF. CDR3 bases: TGCAGCGTTGGACTTAAGGGGGCCAGATACGAGCAGTACTTC.

The CDR3 DNA reads TGTGCCAGCAGCGCTAAGGGAGAACAGGGGGGTTCAGATACGCAGTATTTT. Translated: CASSAKGEQGGSDTQYF. This sequence joins TRBV25-1 and TRBJ2-3, with 8 nucleotides matching TRBD1. The CDR3 covers 17 residues. J gave up 4 bases and V 6 bases, and 15 bases lay outside the gene matches. Germline V gene sequence: CDR1 MGHDK, CDR2 SYGVNS.

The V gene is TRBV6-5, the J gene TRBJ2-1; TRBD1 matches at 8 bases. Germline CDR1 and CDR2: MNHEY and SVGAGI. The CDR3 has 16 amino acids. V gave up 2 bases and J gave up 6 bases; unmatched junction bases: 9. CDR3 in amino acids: CASSYPGTGPSNEQFF. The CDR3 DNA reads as TGTGCCAGCAGTTACCCCGGGACAGGCCCCTCCAATGAGCAGTTCTTC.

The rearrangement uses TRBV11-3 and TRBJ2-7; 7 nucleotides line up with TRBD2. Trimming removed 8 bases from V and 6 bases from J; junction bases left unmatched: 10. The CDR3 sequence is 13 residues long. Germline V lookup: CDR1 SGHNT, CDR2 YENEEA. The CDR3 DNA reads TGTGCCAGCCCGTGGGGAGGGAAACGCGAGCAGTACTTC. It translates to CASPWGGKREQYF.

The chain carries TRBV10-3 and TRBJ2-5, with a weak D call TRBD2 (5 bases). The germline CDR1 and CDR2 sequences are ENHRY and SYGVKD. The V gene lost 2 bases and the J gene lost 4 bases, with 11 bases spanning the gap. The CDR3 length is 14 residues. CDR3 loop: CAISEEGWGETQYF. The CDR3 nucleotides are TGTGCCATCAGTGAGGAGGGATGGGGAGAGACCCAGTACTTC.

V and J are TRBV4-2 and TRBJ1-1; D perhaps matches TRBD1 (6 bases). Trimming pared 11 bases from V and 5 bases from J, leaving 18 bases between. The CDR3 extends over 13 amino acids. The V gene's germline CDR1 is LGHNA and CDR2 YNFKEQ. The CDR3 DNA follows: TGTGCCCAAAACGGGGGGCCGGGGACTGAAGCTTTCTTT. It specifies CAQNGGPGTEAFF.

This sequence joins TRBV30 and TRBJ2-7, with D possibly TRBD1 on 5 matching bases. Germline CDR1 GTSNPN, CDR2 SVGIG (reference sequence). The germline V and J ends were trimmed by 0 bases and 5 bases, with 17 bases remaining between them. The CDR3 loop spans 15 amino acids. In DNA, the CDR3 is TGTGCCTGGAGTGTACATAAGACAGAGCTCAACGAGCAGTACTTC. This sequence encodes CAWSVHKTELNEQYF.

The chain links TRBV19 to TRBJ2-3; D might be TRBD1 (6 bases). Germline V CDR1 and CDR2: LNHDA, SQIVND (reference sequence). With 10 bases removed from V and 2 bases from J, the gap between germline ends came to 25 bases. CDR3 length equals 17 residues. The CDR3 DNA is TGTGCCACCTCCGATCGATGGACAGAACACCTCACAGATACGCAGTATTTT. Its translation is CATSDRWTEHLTDTQYF.

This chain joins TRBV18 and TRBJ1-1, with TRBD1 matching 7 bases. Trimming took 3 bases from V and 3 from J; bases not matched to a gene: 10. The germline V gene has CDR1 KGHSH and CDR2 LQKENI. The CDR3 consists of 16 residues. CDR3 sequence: CASSPTSAQGDTEAFF. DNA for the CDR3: TGTGCCAGCTCACCCACCTCCGCGCAGGGGGACACTGAAGCTTTCTTT.

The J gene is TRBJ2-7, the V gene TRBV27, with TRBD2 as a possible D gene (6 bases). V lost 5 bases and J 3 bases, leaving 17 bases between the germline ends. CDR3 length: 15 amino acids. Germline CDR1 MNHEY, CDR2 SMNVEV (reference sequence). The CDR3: CASSNRLDLYYEQYF. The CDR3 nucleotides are TGTGCCAGCAGTAACCGACTAGACCTCTACTACGAGCAGTACTTC.

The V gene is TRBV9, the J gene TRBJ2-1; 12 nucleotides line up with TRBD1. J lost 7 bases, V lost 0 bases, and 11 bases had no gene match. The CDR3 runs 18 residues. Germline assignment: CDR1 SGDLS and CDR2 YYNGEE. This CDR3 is CASSVGEWGQGARNEQFF. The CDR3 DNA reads TGTGCCAGCAGCGTAGGGGAGTGGGGACAGGGGGCGAGGAATGAGCAGTTCTTC.

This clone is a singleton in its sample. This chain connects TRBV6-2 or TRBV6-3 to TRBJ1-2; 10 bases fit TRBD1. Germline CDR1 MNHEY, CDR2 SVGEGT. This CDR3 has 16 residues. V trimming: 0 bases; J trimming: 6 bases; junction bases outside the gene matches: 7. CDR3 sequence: CASSYSRQGANDGYTF. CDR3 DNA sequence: TGTGCCAGCAGTTACTCGAGACAGGGGGCGAATGATGGCTACACCTTC.

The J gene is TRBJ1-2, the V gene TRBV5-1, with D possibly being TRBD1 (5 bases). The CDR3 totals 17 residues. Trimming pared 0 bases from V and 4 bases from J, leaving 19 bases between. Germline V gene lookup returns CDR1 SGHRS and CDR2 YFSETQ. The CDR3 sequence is CASSLGMPRGTFYGYTF. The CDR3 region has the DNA TGCGCCAGCAGCTTGGGCATGCCTCGGGGGACCTTCTATGGCTACACCTTC.

In DNA form, the CDR3 reads TGCGCCAGCAGCTCCACGGGGGGCGCGGGGAATTCACCCCTCCACTTT. Translation gives CASSSTGGAGNSPLHF. The chain is built from TRBV5-1 and TRBJ1-6; D is possibly TRBD1 (6 bases). The CDR3 is 16 amino acids. V lost 3 bases and J 7 bases, leaving 17 bases between the germline ends. The germline gives CDR1 SGHRS, CDR2 YFSETQ.

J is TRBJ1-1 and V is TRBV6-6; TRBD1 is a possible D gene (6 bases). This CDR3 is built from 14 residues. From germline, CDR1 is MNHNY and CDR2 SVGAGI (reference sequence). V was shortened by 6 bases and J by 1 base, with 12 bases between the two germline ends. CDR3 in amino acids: CASRPDRTNTEAFF. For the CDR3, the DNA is TGTGCCAGCAGACCTGACAGGACGAACACTGAAGCTTTCTTT.

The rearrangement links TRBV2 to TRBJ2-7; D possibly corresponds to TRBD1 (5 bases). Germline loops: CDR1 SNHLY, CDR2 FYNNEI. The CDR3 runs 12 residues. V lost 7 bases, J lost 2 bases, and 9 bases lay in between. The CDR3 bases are TGTGCCAGCAAAAAAGGGGCCTACGAGCAGTACTTC. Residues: CASKKGAYEQYF.

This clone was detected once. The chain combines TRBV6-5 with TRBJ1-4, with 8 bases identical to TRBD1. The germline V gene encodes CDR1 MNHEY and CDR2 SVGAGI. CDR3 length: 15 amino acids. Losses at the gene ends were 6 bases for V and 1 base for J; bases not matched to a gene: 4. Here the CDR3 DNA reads TGTGCCAGCAGCCTCGGACAGGGAACTAATGAAAAACTGTTTTTT. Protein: CASSLGQGTNEKLFF.

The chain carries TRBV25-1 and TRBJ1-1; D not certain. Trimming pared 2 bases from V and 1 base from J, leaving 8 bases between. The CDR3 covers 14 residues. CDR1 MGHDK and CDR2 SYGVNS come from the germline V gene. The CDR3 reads CASSEHSSNTEAFF. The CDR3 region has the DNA TGTGCCAGCAGTGAACACAGTTCGAACACTGAAGCTTTCTTT.

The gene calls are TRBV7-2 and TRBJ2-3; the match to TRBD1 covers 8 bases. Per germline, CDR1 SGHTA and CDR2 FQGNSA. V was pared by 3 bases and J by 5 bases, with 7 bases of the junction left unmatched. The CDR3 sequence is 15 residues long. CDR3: CASSFIQGAVDTQYF. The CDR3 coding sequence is TGTGCCAGCAGCTTCATCCAGGGGGCTGTAGATACGCAGTATTTT.

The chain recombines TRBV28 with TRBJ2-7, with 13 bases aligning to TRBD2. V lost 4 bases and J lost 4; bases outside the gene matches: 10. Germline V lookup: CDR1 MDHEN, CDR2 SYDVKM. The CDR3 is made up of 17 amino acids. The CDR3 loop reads CASSSEGLAGRFYEQYF. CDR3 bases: TGTGCCAGCAGTTCCGAGGGACTAGCGGGGCGATTTTACGAGCAGTACTTC.

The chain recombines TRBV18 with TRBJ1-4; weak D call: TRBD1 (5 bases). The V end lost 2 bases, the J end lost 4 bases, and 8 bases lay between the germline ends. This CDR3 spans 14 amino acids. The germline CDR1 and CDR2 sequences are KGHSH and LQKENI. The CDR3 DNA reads TGTGCCAGCTCACCAACAGGAAGTAATGAAAAACTGTTTTTT. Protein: CASSPTGSNEKLFF. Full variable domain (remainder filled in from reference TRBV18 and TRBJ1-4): NAGVMQNPRHLVRRRGQEARLRCSPMKGHSHVYWYRQLPEEGLKFMVYLQKENIIDESGMPKERFSAEFPKEGPSILRIQQVVRGDSAAYFCASSPTGSNEKLFFGSGTQLSVL.

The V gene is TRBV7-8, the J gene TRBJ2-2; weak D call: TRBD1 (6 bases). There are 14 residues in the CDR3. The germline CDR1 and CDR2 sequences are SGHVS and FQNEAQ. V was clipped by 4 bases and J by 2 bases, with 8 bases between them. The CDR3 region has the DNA TGTGCCAGCAGCTCGGGACAAAACACCGGGGAGCTGTTTTTT. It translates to CASSSGQNTGELFF.

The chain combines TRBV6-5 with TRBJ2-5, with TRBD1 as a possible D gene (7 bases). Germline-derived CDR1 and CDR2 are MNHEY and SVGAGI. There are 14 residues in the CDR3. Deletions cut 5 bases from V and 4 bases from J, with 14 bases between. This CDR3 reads CASSPGGLGETQYF. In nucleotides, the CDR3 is TGTGCCAGCAGTCCAGGGGGGTTGGGAGAGACCCAGTACTTC.

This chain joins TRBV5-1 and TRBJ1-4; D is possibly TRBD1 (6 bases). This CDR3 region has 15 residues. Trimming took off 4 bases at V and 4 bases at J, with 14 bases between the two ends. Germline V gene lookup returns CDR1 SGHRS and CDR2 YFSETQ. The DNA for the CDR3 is TGCGCCAGCAGCACAACAGGGATCGGTAATGAAAAACTGTTTTTT. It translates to CASSTTGIGNEKLFF.

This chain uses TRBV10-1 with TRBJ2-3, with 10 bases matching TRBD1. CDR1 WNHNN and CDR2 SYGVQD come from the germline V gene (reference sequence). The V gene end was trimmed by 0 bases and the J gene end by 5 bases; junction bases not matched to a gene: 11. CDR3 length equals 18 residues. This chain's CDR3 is CASSESTRGTGEGDTQYF. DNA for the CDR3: TGCGCCAGCAGTGAGTCGACTCGGGGGACAGGGGAGGGAGATACGCAGTATTTT.

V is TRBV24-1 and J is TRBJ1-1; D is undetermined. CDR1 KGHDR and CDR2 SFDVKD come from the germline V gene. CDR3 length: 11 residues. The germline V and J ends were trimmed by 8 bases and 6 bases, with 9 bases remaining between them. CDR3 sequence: CATTLRAEAFF. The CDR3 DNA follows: TGTGCCACCACCCTTAGAGCTGAAGCTTTCTTT.